Here is one TCR beta chain with its context. Source study methods: Amplified reference gene primers provided the basis for estimating nucleated cell counts. Clones were sequenced by immunoSEQ multiplex PCR, and TCRdb holds only the in-frame ones, with some missing. V, J and clone size are those of that table, while D and trimming were read from the DNA. The sample holds more than 90,000 clones; around 76% are singletons and the top ten take more than 15%. This CDR3 has 15 amino acids. CDR1 is MDHEN, CDR2 SYDVKM, per germline. V lost 5 bases and J lost 12, with 20 bases in between. This sample was included in a study of blood T cell repertoires in COVID-19. About the study: Both acute and convalescent COVID-19 samples were obtained from the United States, Italy and Spain.

The sequencing input was peripheral blood. This sequence joins TRBV28 and TRBJ1-6; D ambiguous. This TCR was recovered from a man older than 75 with acute or convalescent COVID-19. This CDR3 is CASSALSGSLQPLHF. In DNA form, the CDR3 reads TGTGCCAGCAGTGCACTTAGCGGGTCCCTACAACCCCTCCACTTT.